This T cell receptor (beta chain) was retrieved from a study of radiotherapy plus CTLA-4 blockade in lung cancer. This CDR3 has 13 residues. The germline V gene has CDR1 SSHAT and CDR2 FNYEAQ (reference sequence). Points from the study as a whole: Alongside interferon-beta, early blood T cell clone dynamics were reportedly the best predictor of response.

Note on this clone: Its antigen is not identified. The junction shows a germline mismatch at one end, possibly a read error.

The assay was immunoSEQ multiplex PCR, and TCRdb's table has in-frame clones only and misses some. The table records about 73,000 clones, 87% of them present only once. The TCR sequence derives from a human donor with non-small cell lung cancer that progressed on radiotherapy plus ipilimumab. The sample here was peripheral blood, taken from a patient treated with radiotherapy plus ipilimumab. The rearrangement uses TRBV7-7 and TRBJ2-2, with D perhaps TRBD1 (5 bases). The CDR3 protein is CASSLEGAGELFF. The CDR3 nucleotides read TGTGCTAGCAGCTTAGAAGGGGCCGGGGAGCTGTTTTTT.